This T cell receptor beta chain was sequenced for a study of T-cell memory formation after mild COVID-19. In this sample, this clonotype turned up a few times. Its matching antigen is unknown. General observations from the study: For contracting clones, CD4+ ones sat mainly in CM and EM, CD8+ in EMRA.

The 5'RACE method, run with constant-segment primers, produced TCR alpha and TCR beta cDNA libraries (carrying sample barcodes and UMIs). One entry per CDR3 protein, called by TCRdb with MiXCR from the 5' RACE reads. The profile shows roughly 110,000 distinct CDR3 sequences, about 20% of them singletons. The J segment lost 7 bases and the V segment lost 0 bases, leaving 5 bases of the junction unmatched. This CDR3 is 14 amino acids long. The V gene's germline CDR1 is MNHEY and CDR2 SVGAGI. The chain is built from TRBV6-5 and TRBJ1-1, with 7 bases identical to TRBD1. Sequences were obtained from PBMCs or a T cell subset sorted from them (not recorded which). This TCR was recovered from a man aged 18 to 35 who had mild COVID-19 (a few samples of this study predate the infection). Cell type and time point are not known. CDR3 nucleotides: TGTGCCAGCAGTTACTCAGGGCCAGGGGGTGAAGCTTTCTTT. Translated, it gives CASSYSGPGGEAFF.